These T cell receptor beta chains were read from a single sample in a study of shared clonotypes between healthy human individuals. Profiling relied on immunoSEQ multiplex PCR, and the TCRdb table lists in-frame clones only, not all of them. The repertoire includes roughly 700,000 clones, around 91% of them detected once, and less than 40% sits in the top ten. Sequencing was carried out using memory CD8+ T cells from PBMCs. These receptors originate from a man aged 18-30 years in good health. Some clones in this sample may be carry-over from other donors' samples. The CDR3 runs from the conserved cysteine through the conserved F or W. The D gene is left open where the match is weak. Only some rows state a clone size, as once, few, many or a class for expanded clones.

NA	TRBV7-9	NA	TRBJ2-7	CASSQDSGDGYEQYF	TGTGCCAGCAGCCAGGATTCCGGGGACGGCTACGAGCAGTACTTC
NA	TRBV9	NA	TRBJ2-4	CASSAKLGWDANIQYF	TGTGCCAGCAGCGCCAAGTTGGGCTGGGATGCAAACATTCAGTACTTC
NA	TRBV29-1	NA	TRBJ1-3	CSADPVSGNTIYF	TGCAGCGCCGACCCGGTCTCTGGAAACACCATATATTTT
NA	TRBV19	NA	TRBJ2-7	CASSIEGGVDEQYF	TGTGCCAGTAGTATAGAAGGGGGAGTCGACGAGCAGTACTTC
TRBD1	TRBV10-1	NA	TRBJ1-4	CASSGGQNEKLFF	TGCGCCAGCAGTGGGGGACAGAATGAAAAACTGTTTTTT
NA	TRBV4-3	NA	TRBJ1-2	CASSQERGYKFGYTF	TGCGCCAGCAGCCAAGAGAGAGGGTACAAGTTCGGCTACACCTTC
TRBD2	TRBV11-2	NA	TRBJ2-3	CASGDGTSGSDTQYF	TGTGCCAGCGGGGACGGGACTAGCGGGAGTGATACGCAGTATTTT
TRBD1	TRBV29-1	NA	TRBJ2-2	CSVESRGGLAGELFF	TGCAGCGTTGAAAGCAGAGGGGGCTTGGCCGGGGAGCTGTTTTTT
TRBD2	TRBV19	NA	TRBJ2-1	CATQIGAGAYNEQFF	TGTGCCACTCAAATTGGAGCGGGAGCCTACAATGAGCAGTTCTTC
TRBD1	TRBV27	once	TRBJ2-7	CASSLLRPDRVRSYEQYF	TGTGCCAGCAGTTTATTACGCCCGGACAGGGTGAGGAGCTACGAGCAGTACTTC
NA	TRBV28	NA	TRBJ2-2	CASSESPLGWVVRAGELFF	TGTGCCAGCAGTGAATCGCCTTTGGGTTGGGTTGTCAGAGCCGGGGAGCTGTTTTTT
TRBD2	TRBV10-2	NA	TRBJ2-5	CASKTSGAQETQYF	TGCGCCAGCAAGACTAGCGGGGCCCAAGAGACCCAGTACTTC
NA	TRBV6-5	NA	TRBJ2-7	CASSYSDYGGSYEQYF	TGTGCCAGCAGTTACTCAGATTACGGGGGCTCCTACGAGCAGTACTTC
NA	TRBV7-3	NA	TRBJ1-1	CASSQVGVGNTEAFF	TGTGCCAGCAGCCAAGTTGGGGTGGGGAACACTGAAGCTTTCTTT
NA	TRBV9	NA	TRBJ2-3	CASNSRETDTQYF	TGTGCCAGCAATAGCAGGGAGACAGATACGCAGTATTTT
NA	TRBV5-1	NA	TRBJ2-7	CASSLPVRDNTYEQYF	TGCGCCAGCAGCTTGCCGGTGCGGGACAACACCTACGAGCAGTACTTC
TRBD1	TRBV10-3	few	TRBJ2-7	CASTDRGISAEQYF	TGTGCCAGCACCGACAGGGGGATCTCTGCCGAGCAGTACTTC
TRBD2	TRBV4-1	NA	TRBJ2-7	CASSQVGLAGSYEQYF	TGCGCCAGCAGCCAGGTGGGACTAGCGGGATCCTACGAGCAGTACTTC
NA	TRBV5-1	NA	TRBJ2-7	CASSSVGQISYEQYF	TGCGCCAGCAGCTCTGTCGGGCAGATATCCTACGAGCAGTACTTC
NA	TRBV27	NA	TRBJ2-7	CASRLIGTHEQYF	TGTGCCAGCCGCCTTATAGGGACCCACGAGCAGTACTTC
NA	TRBV29-1	NA	TRBJ2-5	CSVRGRRPETQYF	TGCAGCGTACGCGGACGGCGGCCAGAGACCCAGTACTTC
NA	TRBV7-9	NA	TRBJ1-3	CASSLIATPNPGNTIYF	TGTGCCAGCAGCTTAATCGCGACACCGAACCCTGGAAACACCATATATTTT
TRBD1	TRBV18	NA	TRBJ1-2	CASSPPSGQGAYGYTF	TGTGCCAGCTCACCCCCTTCGGGACAGGGGGCCTATGGCTACACCTTC
NA	TRBV6-4	NA	TRBJ2-4	CASSEGGASKNIQYF	TGTGCCAGCAGTGAGGGCGGAGCGAGCAAAAACATTCAGTACTTC
NA	TRBV25-1	NA	TRBJ2-7	CASSEWDQGSYEQYF	TGTGCCAGCAGTGAATGGGACCAGGGATCCTACGAGCAGTACTTC
TRBD1	TRBV11-2	NA	TRBJ2-7	CASSIRDSSYEQYF	TGTGCCAGCAGCATCCGGGACAGTTCCTACGAGCAGTACTTC
TRBD2	TRBV6-6	NA	TRBJ2-1	CASSSSGRNEQFF	TGTGCCAGCAGTTCGAGCGGGAGGAATGAGCAGTTCTTC
NA	TRBV5-1	NA	TRBJ2-7	CASSSPSRGHYEQYF	TGCGCCAGCAGCTCCCCCTCGCGCGGGCACTACGAGCAGTACTTC
NA	TRBV7-8	NA	TRBJ2-1	CASSLYLGASTYNEQFF	TGTGCCAGCAGCTTATACCTTGGGGCAAGTACCTACAATGAGCAGTTCTTC
NA	TRBV7-9	NA	TRBJ2-7	CASSLSRADYEQYF	TGTGCCAGCAGCTTAAGTAGGGCGGACTACGAGCAGTACTTC
TRBD2	TRBV4-1	few	TRBJ2-7	CASRETSGTYEQYF	TGCGCCAGCAGGGAGACTAGCGGGACTTACGAGCAGTACTTC
TRBD2	TRBV7-8	once	TRBJ2-5	CASTRGLAGVRAETQYF	TGTGCCAGCACCCGCGGACTAGCGGGAGTGAGGGCGGAGACCCAGTACTTC